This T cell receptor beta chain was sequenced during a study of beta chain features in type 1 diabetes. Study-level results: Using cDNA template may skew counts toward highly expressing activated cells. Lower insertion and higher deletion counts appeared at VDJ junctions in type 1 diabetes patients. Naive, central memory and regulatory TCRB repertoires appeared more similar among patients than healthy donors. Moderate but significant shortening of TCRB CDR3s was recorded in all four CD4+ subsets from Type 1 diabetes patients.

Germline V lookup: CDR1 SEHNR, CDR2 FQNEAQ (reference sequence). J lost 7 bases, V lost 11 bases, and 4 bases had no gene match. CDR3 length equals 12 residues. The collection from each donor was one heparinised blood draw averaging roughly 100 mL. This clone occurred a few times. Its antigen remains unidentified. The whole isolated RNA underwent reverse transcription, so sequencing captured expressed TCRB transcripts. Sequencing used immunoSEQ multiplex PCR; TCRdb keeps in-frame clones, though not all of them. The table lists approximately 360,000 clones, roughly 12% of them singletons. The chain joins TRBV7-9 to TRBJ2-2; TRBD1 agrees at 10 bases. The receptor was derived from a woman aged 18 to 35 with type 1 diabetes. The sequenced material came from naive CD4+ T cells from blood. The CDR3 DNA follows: TGTGCCGGACAGGGGGAGGACGGGGAGCTGTTTTTT. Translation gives CAGQGEDGELFF.